The 27 T cell receptor beta chains listed next were all sequenced from one sample in a study of human T cells and chemical hapten exposure. Time point meaning: patch test 3, about 24 weeks after DPC sensitization. Treatment noted: therapeutic diphenylcyclopropenone sensitization with weekly scalp DPC. One entry per CDR3 protein results from TCRdb running MiXCR on the RACE reads. The sample lists over 55,000 distinct CDR3 sequences, roughly 12% occurring once. The specimen comprised whole blood, sampled in connection with sensitization to the hapten diphenylcyclopropenone (DPC). These receptors all stem from a young man with alopecia areata. Some clones in this sample may be carry-over from other donors' samples.

This clonotype came up many times. The chain carries TRBV24-1 and TRBJ2-5; perhaps D is TRBD1 or TRBD2 (5 bases each). This CDR3 has 15 amino acids. V lost 3 bases, J lost 5 bases, and 15 bases lay in between. The germline V gene encodes CDR1 KGHDR and CDR2 SFDVKD. DNA of the CDR3: TGTGCCACCAGTGATCCTCGGGGCCCTGGGGAGACCCAGTACTTC. This encodes CATSDPRGPGETQYF.

The table lists this clonotype with many counts. The chain has TRBV28 and TRBJ1-4; 7 nucleotides agree with TRBD1. CDR1 and CDR2 (germline): MDHEN, SYDVKM. The V gene end was trimmed by 5 bases and the J gene end by 7 bases; junction bases not matched to a gene: 4. This CDR3 has 13 amino acids. CDR3 in amino acids: CASSMGQIEKLFF. CDR3 nucleotides: TGTGCCAGCAGTATGGGACAGATTGAAAAACTGTTTTTT.

This clonotype was seen repeatedly, ten times or more. The rearrangement uses TRBV29-1 and TRBJ1-3, with a weak D call TRBD1 (6 bases). Trimming stripped 6 bases from V and 8 bases from J, with 17 bases between. The CDR3 loop spans 13 amino acids. The germline V gene encodes CDR1 SQVTM and CDR2 ANQGSEA. CDR3 in amino acids: CSVGGIPMYTIYF. DNA for the CDR3: TGCAGCGTGGGGGGCATTCCGATGTACACCATATATTTT.

The V gene is TRBV7-6, the J gene TRBJ1-3; D is uncertain. Per germline, CDR1 SGHVS and CDR2 FNYEAQ. The CDR3 contains 17 residues. Deletions cut 2 bases from V and 0 bases from J, with 14 bases between. The CDR3 protein is CASSLNLPRNSGNTIYF. CDR3 nucleotide sequence: TGTGCCAGCAGCTTAAATCTCCCTCGGAACTCTGGAAACACCATATATTTT.

This rearrangement joins TRBV5-1 to TRBJ2-7; possibly TRBD1 for D (6 bases). V lost 0 bases and J lost 3, with 10 bases in between. This CDR3 spans 14 amino acids. CDR1 and CDR2 (germline): SGHRS, YFSETQ. This CDR3 reads CASSLATGSYEQYF. In nucleotides, the CDR3 is TGCGCCAGCAGCTTGGCCACAGGGAGCTACGAGCAGTACTTC.

This clonotype showed up just a few times. The chain links TRBV2 to TRBJ1-5; TRBD1 matches 12 bases. CDR1 is SNHLY and CDR2 is FYNNEI in the germline V gene. The CDR3 consists of 15 residues. V gave up 10 bases and J gave up 3 bases; unmatched junction bases: 7. The CDR3: CAITGTGGPNQPQHF. CDR3 DNA sequence: TGTGCCATCACCGGGACAGGGGGCCCCAATCAGCCCCAGCATTTT. Together with reference TRBV2 and TRBJ1-5, the CDR3 gives the full variable domain: EPEVTQTPSHQVTQMGQEVILRCVPISNHLYFYWYRQILGQKVEFLVSFYNNEISEKSEIFDDQFSVERPDGSNFTLKIRSTKLEDSAMYFCAITGTGGPNQPQHFGDGTRLSIL.

V is TRBV29-1 and J is TRBJ1-1; no definite D call. CDR3 size: 10 residues. V was shortened by 6 bases and J by 7 bases, with 9 bases between the two germline ends. Germline values: CDR1 SQVTM, CDR2 ANQGSEA. The CDR3 DNA sequence: TGCAGCGTGTGGTCGGTTGAAGCTTTCTTT. It is translated as CSVWSVEAFF. The whole variable domain, remainder taken from reference TRBV29-1 and TRBJ1-1, is SAVISQKPSRDICQRGTSLTIQCQVDSQVTMMFWYRQQPGQSLTLIATANQGSEATYESGFVIDKFPISRPNLTFSTLTVSNMSPEDSSIYLCSVWSVEAFFGQGTRLTVV.

By its share, this clonotype is medium-sized. This chain uses TRBV4-2 with TRBJ2-5, with 9 bases lining up with TRBD2. The ends lost 1 base at V and 2 bases at J; junction bases unmatched: 2. The CDR3 is 15 amino acids. CDR1 is LGHNA, CDR2 YNFKEQ, per germline. The CDR3 is CASSQGAGGQETQYF. The CDR3 nucleotides are TGTGCCAGCAGCCAAGGAGCGGGGGGTCAAGAGACCCAGTACTTC.

The V and J genes are TRBV6-1 and TRBJ2-1; 8 nucleotides line up with TRBD1. The trim removed 5 bases at V and 8 bases at J, leaving 5 bases unmatched. This CDR3 has 13 amino acids. From germline, CDR1 is MNHNS and CDR2 SASEGT. This chain's CDR3 is CASSRDRGDEQFF. Written as DNA, the CDR3 is TGTGCCAGCAGTCGAGACAGGGGTGATGAGCAGTTCTTC.

This clonotype has only a few counts. This chain uses TRBV29-1 with TRBJ2-1, with D maybe TRBD1 (5 bases). The CDR3 extends over 12 amino acids. Trimming left V 0 bases short and J 7 bases short, with 7 bases between. Germline-derived CDR1 and CDR2 are SQVTM and ANQGSEA. CDR3: CSVEDKGNEQFF. The CDR3 DNA sequence: TGCAGCGTTGAAGATAAGGGGAATGAGCAGTTCTTC.

This clonotype has ten or more counts. The V gene is TRBV5-4, the J gene TRBJ1-4, with a possible D match to TRBD1 (6 bases). The CDR3 extends over 15 amino acids. Germline V gives CDR1 SGHNT, CDR2 YYREEE (reference sequence). The V and J ends lost 3 bases and 1 base respectively, with 10 bases between them. The CDR3 bases are TGTGCCAGCAGCTCTCAGGGGAGAACTAATGAAAAACTGTTTTTT. It yields the protein CASSSQGRTNEKLFF. Using reference TRBV5-4 and TRBJ1-4 for the parts outside the CDR3, the full variable domain is ETGVTQSPTHLIKTRGQQVTLRCSSQSGHNTVSWYQQALGQGPQFIFQYYREEENGRGNFPPRFSGLQFPNYSSELNVNALELDDSALYLCASSSQGRTNEKLFFGSGTQLSVL.

The chain recombines TRBV27 with TRBJ1-2; possibly TRBD1 for D (6 bases). This CDR3 is built from 15 residues. Trimming removed 5 bases from V and 6 bases from J, with 19 bases in between. Germline CDR1 is MNHEY and CDR2 is SMNVEV (reference sequence). The CDR3 reads CASSVHRVSENGYTF. CDR3 DNA sequence: TGTGCCAGCAGTGTGCACAGGGTTTCTGAGAATGGCTACACCTTC.

The V and J genes are TRBV7-2 and TRBJ1-5, with a tentative D call TRBD1 (6 bases). This CDR3 is built from 15 residues. Germline CDR1 reads SGHTA; CDR2 reads FQGNSA. V dropped 5 bases and J dropped 0 bases, with 11 bases sitting between them. CDR3 loop: CASSPNRASNQPQHF. The CDR3 DNA is TGTGCCAGCAGCCCGAACAGGGCTAGCAATCAGCCCCAGCATTTT.

This clonotype occurred a few times. J is TRBJ1-4 and V is TRBV9, with D unresolved. Trimming removed 0 bases from V and 14 bases from J, with 14 bases in between. Germline CDR1 SGDLS, CDR2 YYNGEE. The CDR3 runs to 13 residues. The DNA of the CDR3 is TGTGCCAGCAGCGTAGGTACGGGCGCAGCCCTGTTTTTT. Translated: CASSVGTGAALFF.

This clonotype came up many times. V usage is TRBV6-4 and J usage is TRBJ2-1; D uncertain. Germline CDR1 is MRHNA and CDR2 is SNTAGT. V lost 3 bases and J lost 5, with 11 bases in between. This CDR3 contains 14 residues. CDR3 nucleotide sequence: TGTGCCAGCAGTGATTCCTCAGGAAACAATGAGCAGTTCTTC. Translating gives CASSDSSGNNEQFF.

The gene calls are TRBV28 and TRBJ2-7; 7 bases map to TRBD2. The germline V gene encodes CDR1 MDHEN and CDR2 SYDVKM. Trimming took 2 bases from V and 2 from J; bases not matched to a gene: 9. CDR3 length equals 16 residues. CDR3 region: CASSLPAGDGTYEQYF. The CDR3 nucleotides read TGTGCCAGCAGTTTACCTGCGGGGGACGGAACCTACGAGCAGTACTTC. The full variable domain, in which reference TRBV28 and TRBJ2-7 provide the parts outside the CDR3, is DVKVTQSSRYLVKRTGEKVFLECVQDMDHENMFWYRQDPGLGLRLIYFSYDVKMKEKGDIPEGYSVSREKKERFSLILESASTNQTSMYLCASSLPAGDGTYEQYFGPGTRLTVT.

This clonotype has a count of ten or more. The V gene is TRBV20-1, the J gene TRBJ1-1, with a possible D match to TRBD1 (5 bases). The V gene's germline CDR1 is DFQATT and CDR2 SNEGSKA (reference sequence). The length of the CDR3 is 13 residues. The V gene lost 2 bases and the J gene lost 1 base, with 8 bases spanning the gap. CDR3 amino acids: CSARRDPNTEAFF. In nucleotides, the CDR3 is TGCAGTGCTAGACGGGACCCGAACACTGAAGCTTTCTTT.

The chain has TRBV3-1 and TRBJ2-5, with a possible D match to TRBD1 (5 bases). Germline assignment: CDR1 LGHDT and CDR2 YNNKEL (reference sequence). The CDR3 extends over 16 amino acids. V was cut by 0 bases and J by 5 bases, with 16 bases left in between. CDR3 in amino acids: CASSQDGRGPEETQYF. The CDR3 nucleotides are TGTGCCAGCAGCCAAGATGGAAGGGGCCCGGAGGAGACCCAGTACTTC.

This clonotype has just a few counts. This chain links TRBV6-6 with TRBJ1-4; 7 bases agree with TRBD1. Trimming at V came to 4 bases and at J to 9 bases, leaving 5 bases not matched to a gene. The length of the CDR3 is 13 residues. CDR1 MNHNY and CDR2 SVGAGI come from the germline V gene (reference sequence). The CDR3 DNA reads TGTGCCAGCAGTTTGACACAGGGGCAAAAACTGTTTTTT. Protein product: CASSLTQGQKLFF.

CDR3 nucleotide sequence: TGTGCCAGCAGTCCGGGATCACCGTGGACTGAAGCTTTCTTT. Residues: CASSPGSPWTEAFF. The rearrangement joins TRBV12-3 or TRBV12-4 to TRBJ1-1; D gene ambiguous. Deletions cut 5 bases from V and 5 bases from J, with 15 bases between. This CDR3 has 14 residues.

The J gene is TRBJ1-1, the V gene TRBV28; no reliable D call. This CDR3 has 11 residues. Trimming pared 7 bases from V and 3 bases from J, leaving 6 bases between. Germline V gene sequence: CDR1 MDHEN, CDR2 SYDVKM. CDR3 region: CASTMDTEAFF. The CDR3 DNA reads as TGTGCCAGCACGATGGACACTGAAGCTTTCTTT.

This clonotype occurred a few times. This chain joins TRBV7-9 and TRBJ1-2; D is undetermined. The length of the CDR3 is 12 residues. CDR1 and CDR2 from the germline V gene are SEHNR and FQNEAQ (reference sequence). V dropped 4 bases and J dropped 0 bases, with 3 bases sitting between them. CDR3: CASSYANYGYTF. CDR3 DNA sequence: TGTGCCAGCAGCTACGCTAACTATGGCTACACCTTC.

This clonotype was detected ten times or more. The V and J genes are TRBV5-4 and TRBJ2-1, with TRBD1 as a possible D gene (5 bases). Germline V lookup: CDR1 SGHNT, CDR2 YYREEE (reference sequence). The CDR3 length is 13 residues. V lost 0 bases to trimming and J lost 8 bases, with 9 bases between them. CDR3 coding DNA: TGTGCCAGCAGCTTGGGCTGGGGCGATGAGCAGTTCTTC. Its protein product is CASSLGWGDEQFF.

The sample holds a few counts of this clonotype. The chain joins TRBV5-1 to TRBJ2-3; no firm D call. Germline V gene data show CDR1 as SGHRS and CDR2 as YFSETQ. The CDR3 runs 13 residues. Between the trimmed V and J ends, which lost 4 bases and 2 bases, there was a span of 8 bases. CDR3 loop: CASSAPTTDTQYF. The CDR3 coding sequence is TGCGCCAGCAGCGCCCCAACCACAGATACGCAGTATTTT.

V is TRBV10-3 and J is TRBJ2-1; D ambiguous. The length of the CDR3 is 12 residues. Deletions cut 4 bases from V and 9 bases from J, with 10 bases between. Germline CDR1 ENHRY, CDR2 SYGVKD. The CDR3 sequence: CAISGATAEQFF. CDR3 coding DNA: TGTGCCATCAGTGGGGCCACAGCTGAGCAGTTCTTC.

This clonotype was detected ten times or more. The genes are TRBV5-1 and TRBJ2-3, with 8 bases that match TRBD2. The V segment lost 2 bases and the J segment 7 bases; nucleotides outside the gene matches: 6. Germline CDR1 is SGHRS and CDR2 is YFSETQ. CDR3 length: 14 residues. The CDR3 nucleotides are TGCGCCAGCAGCTTCCTAGCGGGTGACAATACGCAGTATTTT. Translation: CASSFLAGDNTQYF.

In DNA, the CDR3 is TGTGCCAGCAGTTTCGGGAACACCGGGGAGCTGTTTTTT. As protein: CASSFGNTGELFF. This chain connects TRBV28 to TRBJ2-2; D not certain. Germline lookup yields CDR1 MDHEN and CDR2 SYDVKM. Between the trimmed V and J ends, which lost 3 bases and 1 base, there was a span of 3 bases. This CDR3 has 13 residues. The full variable domain, with the rest looked up from reference TRBV28 and TRBJ2-2, is DVKVTQSSRYLVKRTGEKVFLECVQDMDHENMFWYRQDPGLGLRLIYFSYDVKMKEKGDIPEGYSVSREKKERFSLILESASTNQTSMYLCASSFGNTGELFFGEGSRLTVL.